Sequencing of this T cell receptor (beta chain) was carried out in a study of graft-versus-host responses after intestinal transplantation. Overall study: Multivisceral, liver-intestinal, or isolated intestinal transplants were received by the recipients. All recipients got anti-thymocyte globulin induction, then tacrolimus and steroids for about 3 years.

This CDR3 comprises 15 residues. The germline CDR1 and CDR2 sequences are MDHEN and SYDVKM. V shed 5 bases and J 3 bases; nucleotides not matched to a gene: 7. Tissue processing of the graft released intraepithelial and lamina propria lymphocytes from it. The repertoire was sequenced with immunoSEQ multiplex PCR; TCRdb's copy has only in-frame clones and lacks some. The table includes about 37,000 clones, 87% detected once. The source is a human patient who received an intestinal transplant, so some T cells may come from the graft donor. The sequences come from ileum tissue, collected 200 to 210 days after intestinal transplant. The chain is built from TRBV28 and TRBJ2-3; 8 bases fit TRBD2. The chain's CDR3 is CASSAGTSGTDTQYF. CDR3 coding DNA: TGTGCCAGCAGTGCCGGGACTAGTGGGACAGATACGCAGTATTTT. The full variable domain, with the rest looked up from reference TRBV28 and TRBJ2-3, is DVKVTQSSRYLVKRTGEKVFLECVQDMDHENMFWYRQDPGLGLRLIYFSYDVKMKEKGDIPEGYSVSREKKERFSLILESASTNQTSMYLCASSAGTSGTDTQYFGPGTRLTVL.